The 2 T cell receptor beta chains listed next were all sequenced from one sample in a study of glioma-infiltrating T cells after dendritic cell vaccination. Time point reported: after dendritic cell vaccination, including at tumor progression/relapse. Clones were read by immunoSEQ multiplex PCR, and TCRdb kept only the in-frame ones, dropping some. The sample holds under 130,000 clones, nearly 90% seen once. This sample comprised blood, obtained after dendritic cell vaccination. These receptors all come from a human donor with glioblastoma.

V is TRBV5-8 and J is TRBJ1-1, with D tentatively TRBD1 (5 bases). With 1 base removed from V and 1 base from J, the gap between germline ends came to 11 bases. CDR1 is SGHTS, CDR2 YDEGEE, per germline. The CDR3 loop spans 15 amino acids. CDR3 in amino acids: CASSLPGGGNTEAFF. In nucleotides, the CDR3 is TGTGCCAGCAGCTTGCCCGGGGGGGGGAACACTGAAGCTTTCTTT.

The chain uses TRBV7-9 and TRBJ2-2; D is ambiguous. V was cut by 5 bases and J by 1 base, with 8 bases left in between. The germline V gene encodes CDR1 SEHNR and CDR2 FQNEAQ (reference sequence). The CDR3 is 14 amino acids. For the CDR3, the DNA is TGTGCCAGCAGCCCTGCAGGGAACACCGGGGAGCTGTTTTTT. Translated, it gives CASSPAGNTGELFF.